This T cell receptor beta chain is drawn from a study of T cell responses to AZD1222 COVID-19 vaccine. The ends were cut back, 5 bases at V and 4 bases at J, with 4 bases in the middle. CDR3 length: 11 amino acids. Germline V gives CDR1 SNHLY, CDR2 FYNNEI. Study-wide points: Donors were largely white British and mainly female; clonal diversity was possibly underestimated. Once two AZD1222 doses were given, Spike-specific TCR breadth and depth went up.

The table came from immunoSEQ multiplex PCR; TCRdb's copy has only in-frame clones and leaves some out. The top ten clones hold approximately 5.3% of a sample with under 100,000 clones, about nine tenths of them seen once. Remarks on this clone: What it binds is unknown.

Sample: peripheral blood, taken 28 days after the second AZD1222 dose. The source is an adult who received the AZD1222 COVID-19 vaccine. This chain joins TRBV2 and TRBJ2-3, with D uncertain. In DNA form, the CDR3 reads TGTGCCAGCAGTTACTCAGATACGCAGTATTTT. Encoded protein: CASSYSDTQYF.